This T cell receptor (beta chain) was profiled in a study of T cell responses to AZD1222 COVID-19 vaccine. This clone was detected only a few times. Its antigen is unknown. The V segment lost 5 bases and the J segment 2 bases; nucleotides outside the gene matches: 9. There are 15 residues in the CDR3. The germline V gene encodes CDR1 MNHEY and CDR2 SVGAGI. Only in-frame clones appear in the TCRdb table, and some are missing; sequencing was by immunoSEQ multiplex PCR. Seen here are roughly 98,000 clones, approximately 84% observed once, and the top ten hold 12% to 15%. Researchers grouped second doses given at about 4 or about 12 weeks into one pool. Regarding the study as a whole: Along spike, vaccine-associated CD4 TCRs were found throughout, with dominance at 160-218 and 743-854. Vaccination with two AZD1222 doses was followed by a rise in Spike-specific TCR breadth and depth.

Sequenced here: peripheral blood, sampled 28 days after the second AZD1222 dose. The rearrangement joins TRBV6-5 to TRBJ2-7, with 7 bases identical to TRBD2. The clonotype originates from an adult who received the AZD1222 COVID-19 vaccine. CDR3 residues: CASSPGGRGTYEQYF. The DNA for the CDR3 is TGTGCCAGCAGTCCAGGCGGGAGAGGAACCTACGAGCAGTACTTC.